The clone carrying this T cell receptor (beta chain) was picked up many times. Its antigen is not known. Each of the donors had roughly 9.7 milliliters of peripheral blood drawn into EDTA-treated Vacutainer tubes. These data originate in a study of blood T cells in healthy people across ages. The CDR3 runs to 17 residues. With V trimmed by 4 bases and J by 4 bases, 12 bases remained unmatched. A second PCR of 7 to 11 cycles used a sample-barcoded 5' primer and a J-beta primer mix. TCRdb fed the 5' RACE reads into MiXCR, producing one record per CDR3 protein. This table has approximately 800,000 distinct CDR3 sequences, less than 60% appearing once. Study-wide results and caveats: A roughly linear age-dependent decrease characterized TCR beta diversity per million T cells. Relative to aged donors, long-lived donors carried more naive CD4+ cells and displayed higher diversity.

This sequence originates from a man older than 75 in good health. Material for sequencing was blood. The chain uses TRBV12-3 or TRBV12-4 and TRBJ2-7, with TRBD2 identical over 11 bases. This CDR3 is CASSSQDSGRVGYEQYF. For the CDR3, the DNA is TGTGCCAGCAGTTCCCAGGATAGCGGGAGGGTAGGGTACGAGCAGTACTTC.